This is a list of T cell receptor beta chains from one sample in a study of CD8 T cells in ankylosing spondylitis. TCRdb recomputed calls from the 5' RACE reads with MiXCR, one row per CDR3 protein. In the table there are around 330,000 distinct CDR3 sequences, 11% of which are singletons. Sequenced material: blood, either unsorted or a sorted T cell fraction (not recorded which). The receptors stem from a female donor with ankylosing spondylitis or in good health (not recorded which). Each CDR3 is given with its conserved first and last residue. A D gene is named only where the DNA matches it firmly. Clone size appears in some rows only: once, few, many, or a class for an expanded clone.

J gene	V gene	D gene	clone size	CDR3 protein	CDR3 DNA
TRBJ2-2	TRBV3-1	TRBD2	many	CASSPIAGGPTGELFF	TGTGCCAGCAGCCCAATAGCGGGAGGGCCCACCGGGGAGCTGTTTTTT
TRBJ1-2	TRBV24-1	.	many	CATSDPARGYTF	TGTGCCACCAGTGACCCCGCACGTGGCTACACCTTC
TRBJ1-4	TRBV5-1	.	many	CASSFDRAPNEKLFF	TGCGCCAGCAGCTTCGACAGAGCCCCAAATGAAAAACTGTTTTTT
TRBJ2-3	TRBV3-1	.	.	CASGDPSTDTQYF	TGTGCCAGCGGCGATCCTAGCACAGATACGCAGTATTTT
TRBJ2-3	TRBV11-1	.	few	CASSLRVSTTDTQYF	TGTGCCAGCAGCTTACGGGTCTCGACCACAGATACGCAGTATTTT
TRBJ2-7	TRBV20-1	.	.	CSARDWGQGGEQYF	TGCAGTGCTAGAGATTGGGGGCAGGGAGGCGAGCAGTACTTC
TRBJ2-1	TRBV4-1	.	many	CASSQGDEQFF	TGCGCCAGCAGCCAAGGGGATGAGCAGTTCTTC
TRBJ1-2	TRBV12-3/TRBV12-4	TRBD1	few	CASSISGQVYGYTF	TGTGCCAGCAGTATATCGGGACAGGTCTATGGCTACACCTTC
TRBJ1-1	TRBV11-2	.	.	CASSLAHLGAEAFF	TGTGCCAGCAGCTTAGCGCACCTTGGGGCTGAAGCTTTCTTT
TRBJ2-5	TRBV20-1	.	many	CSARVALRETQYF	TGCAGTGCTAGAGTAGCTCTAAGAGAGACCCAGTACTTC
TRBJ1-6	TRBV20-1	.	many	CSAPDGSYNSPLHF	TGCAGTGCCCCAGACGGGTCCTATAATTCACCCCTCCACTTT
TRBJ2-4	TRBV3-1	.	many	CASSRNPNLNIQYF	TGTGCCAGCAGCCGAAACCCGAACCTAAACATTCAGTACTTC
TRBJ1-5	TRBV7-2	.	.	CASSFPYQPQHF	TGTGCCAGCAGCTTCCCGTATCAGCCCCAGCATTTT
TRBJ2-1	TRBV20-1	.	many	CSASLGLTHNEQFF	TGCAGTGCTTCCTTGGGCCTAACCCACAATGAGCAGTTCTTC
TRBJ2-1	TRBV28	.	many	CASSYPDSKGPFF	TGTGCCAGCAGCTACCCCGACTCAAAGGGGCCGTTCTTC
TRBJ2-2	TRBV7-2	.	many	CASSLSGQTTGELFF	TGTGCCAGCAGCTTAAGTGGGCAGACCACCGGGGAGCTGTTTTTT
TRBJ2-4	TRBV6-1	TRBD1	many	CASNPRGFGIQYF	TGTGCCAGCAATCCCAGGGGGTTTGGCATTCAGTACTTC
TRBJ2-5	TRBV6-1	.	.	CASRHTTAASQETQYF	TGTGCCAGCAGGCACACCACAGCGGCCTCCCAAGAGACCCAGTACTTC
TRBJ2-3	TRBV15	TRBD1	many	CATQGVSDTQYF	TGTGCCACCCAGGGGGTCTCAGATACGCAGTATTTT
TRBJ1-4	TRBV19	.	few	CASSQRGNEKLFF	TGTGCCAGTAGTCAGCGGGGGAATGAAAAACTGTTTTTT
TRBJ2-5	TRBV5-1	TRBD2	many	CASSDLNSGSGSGETQYF	TGCGCCAGCAGCGATCTTAATAGCGGGAGCGGGTCCGGAGAGACCCAGTACTTC
TRBJ2-7	TRBV28	.	many	CASSLYKVPSYEQYF	TGTGCCAGCAGTTTATACAAGGTTCCCTCCTACGAGCAGTACTTC
TRBJ2-5	TRBV20-1	TRBD2	many	CSVTSGGHETQYF	TGCAGTGTTACTAGCGGGGGTCATGAGACCCAGTACTTC
TRBJ2-2	TRBV5-1	.	many	CASSLHPGELFF	TGCGCCAGCAGCTTGCATCCCGGGGAGCTGTTTTTT
TRBJ1-2	TRBV20-1	.	many	CSAREVGHGYTF	TGCAGTGCTAGAGAGGTGGGGCATGGCTACACCTTC
TRBJ1-4	TRBV4-1	.	many	CASSQEIGPLREKLFF	TGCGCCAGCAGCCAAGAGATCGGCCCTCTGAGGGAAAAACTGTTTTTT
TRBJ2-7	TRBV20-1	TRBD2	many	CSASSARESDEQYF	TGCAGTGCTAGTAGTGCGCGGGAGAGTGACGAGCAGTACTTC
TRBJ2-1	TRBV10-3	TRBD2	many	CAIRETSGGSYNEQFF	TGTGCCATCAGGGAGACTAGCGGGGGATCCTACAATGAGCAGTTCTTC
TRBJ2-6	TRBV10-3	.	many	CAISARNSGANVLTF	TGTGCCATCTCGGCCAGAAACTCTGGGGCCAACGTCCTGACTTTC
TRBJ2-7	TRBV7-2	TRBD2	many	CASSLVGRAYEQYF	TGTGCCAGCAGCTTAGTAGGGAGGGCCTACGAGCAGTACTTC
TRBJ2-3	TRBV15	.	many	CATSRDRPGVRTDTQYF	TGTGCCACCAGCAGAGACCGGCCCGGGGTTCGCACAGATACGCAGTATTTT
TRBJ1-1	TRBV28	.	many	CASSLHPGTEAFF	TGTGCCAGCTCCCTACACCCGGGGACTGAAGCTTTCTTT
TRBJ2-5	TRBV20-1	.	.	CSALYGGAGETQYF	TGCAGTGCTCTTTATGGGGGGGCTGGAGAGACCCAGTACTTC
TRBJ2-3	TRBV5-1	.	many	CASSLGHGNTDTQYF	TGCGCCAGCAGCTTAGGGCACGGGAACACAGATACGCAGTATTTT
TRBJ2-7	TRBV20-1	.	many	CSARITYEQYF	TGCAGTGCTAGGATAACATACGAGCAGTACTTC
TRBJ2-7	TRBV30	TRBD1	.	CACQQGLAYEQYF	TGTGCCTGTCAACAGGGGTTAGCCTACGAGCAGTACTTC
TRBJ2-7	TRBV5-6	TRBD2	many	CASSLTRLASHEQYF	TGTGCCAGCAGCTTGACCCGACTAGCGTCCCACGAGCAGTACTTC
TRBJ2-7	TRBV6-5	.	many	CASSYSAGFYEQYF	TGTGCCAGCAGTTACTCGGCAGGTTTCTACGAGCAGTACTTC
TRBJ2-5	TRBV5-1	.	many	CASSLYQQWETQYF	TGCGCCAGCAGCTTGTATCAGCAGTGGGAGACCCAGTACTTC
TRBJ2-1	TRBV5-1	.	many	CASLLGHEQFF	TGCGCCAGCCTACTAGGCCATGAGCAGTTCTTC
TRBJ1-2	TRBV7-2	.	many	CASSLALGAGYGYTF	TGTGCCAGCAGCTTAGCGCTGGGGGCGGGGTATGGCTACACCTTC
TRBJ2-1	TRBV2	.	few	CASSWLASYNEQFF	TGTGCCAGCAGCTGGCTAGCCTCCTACAATGAGCAGTTCTTC
TRBJ2-2	TRBV20-1	TRBD2	many	CSARKLAGLNTGELFF	TGCAGTGCTAGAAAGCTAGCGGGACTGAACACCGGGGAGCTGTTTTTT
TRBJ2-2	TRBV12-3/TRBV12-4	TRBD1	few	CASSLQGANGELFF	TGTGCCAGCAGCCTCCAGGGGGCTAACGGGGAGCTGTTTTTT
TRBJ2-5	TRBV6-1	.	few	CASSPPGQTGETQYF	TGTGCCAGCAGTCCTCCAGGGCAGACCGGGGAGACCCAGTACTTC
TRBJ1-5	TRBV6-1	.	few	CASSVATASNQPQHF	TGTGCCAGCAGTGTTGCTACAGCTAGCAATCAGCCCCAGCATTTT
TRBJ2-7	TRBV6-5	.	.	CASSYSTQGVPEQYF	TGTGCCAGCAGTTACTCCACGCAGGGTGTTCCCGAGCAGTACTTC
TRBJ1-6	TRBV20-1	TRBD1	few	CSARDPRTGGGSPLHF	TGCAGTGCTAGAGATCCCCGGACAGGGGGCGGGTCACCCCTCCACTTT
TRBJ2-2	TRBV9	.	few	CASTRVDRGTGELFF	TGTGCCAGCACCCGGGTGGACCGGGGCACCGGGGAGCTGTTTTTT
TRBJ1-2	TRBV7-2	TRBD1	.	CASSQTGGGGYTF	TGTGCCAGCAGCCAGACAGGGGGTGGTGGCTACACCTTC
TRBJ2-3	TRBV5-1	.	many	CASSLGRASDTQYF	TGCGCCAGCAGCTTGGGCAGGGCCTCGGATACGCAGTATTTT
TRBJ2-5	TRBV29-1	.	few	CSVRDSSNQETQYF	TGCAGCGTTCGGGACTCGTCCAATCAAGAGACCCAGTACTTC
TRBJ2-3	TRBV20-1	.	many	CSADDPSTDTQYF	TGCAGTGCAGACGACCCAAGCACAGATACGCAGTATTTT
TRBJ2-7	TRBV12-3/TRBV12-4	TRBD2	many	CASSYGLAGYEQYF	TGTGCCAGCAGTTATGGACTAGCGGGTTACGAGCAGTACTTC
TRBJ2-1	TRBV28	.	many	CASTPQGYNEQFF	TGTGCCAGCACCCCACAGGGCTACAATGAGCAGTTCTTC
TRBJ1-2	TRBV5-1	.	many	CASSKRTRNLLGTF	TGCGCCAGCAGCAAAAGGACAAGAAACCTGTTGGGGACCTTC
TRBJ1-2	TRBV5-1	.	many	CASSLGWTTNYGYTF	TGCGCCAGCAGCTTGGGTTGGACAACTAACTATGGCTACACCTTC